This TCR beta chain is drawn from a study of post-analysis software for immune sequencing data. Regarding the study as a whole: When patients were compared with controls, five TRBV segments were more frequent, TRBV5-6, TRBV5-1 and TRBV20-1 among them.

cDNA libraries of TCR beta carried unique molecular identifiers. Using its own MiXCR run on the PCR reads, TCRdb lists one record per CDR3 protein. The sample gives 750,000 to 950,000 distinct CDR3 sequences, about 53% of which show up once; over 4% is in the top ten. Per germline, CDR1 DFQATT and CDR2 SNEGSKA (reference sequence). Deletions cut 6 bases from V and 5 bases from J, with 17 bases between. This CDR3 region has 14 residues. Turning to this clonotype: What it binds is unknown.

Sequencing input: blood. V gene TRBV20-1 combines with J gene TRBJ2-1; D ambiguous. This receptor was identified in a girl between 5 and 17 years old with multiple sclerosis. As DNA, the CDR3 is TGCAGTGCCTATGGAATATGGGAAAACAATGAGCAGTTCTTC. Translating it yields CSAYGIWENNEQFF.